Below are 28 T cell receptor beta chains sequenced from a single sample in a study of blood T cell repertoires in COVID-19. Measured with immunoSEQ multiplex PCR; TCRdb has only the in-frame clones, and not every one. The data hold roughly 150,000 clones, with over 65% observed a single time. Material for sequencing was peripheral blood. The receptors stem from a man aged 60-69 years with acute or convalescent COVID-19.

This clone was observed a single time. The chain joins TRBV25-1 to TRBJ1-1, with 7 bases aligning to TRBD1. With V trimmed by 1 base and J by 1 base, 3 bases remained unmatched. Germline V gene sequence: CDR1 MGHDK, CDR2 SYGVNS. The CDR3 length is 15 residues. This chain's CDR3 is CASSEWGTENTEAFF. CDR3 in DNA: TGTGCCAGCAGTGAATGGGGGACAGAGAACACTGAAGCTTTCTTT.

The CDR3 spells CATRHHNVLTF. DNA for the CDR3: TGTGCCACCAGACATCACAACGTCCTGACTTTC. The chain combines TRBV19 with TRBJ2-6; D is ambiguous. V lost 10 bases and J 9 bases, leaving 10 bases between the germline ends. Germline values: CDR1 LNHDA, CDR2 SQIVND (reference sequence). The CDR3 has 11 amino acids. Using reference TRBV19 and TRBJ2-6 for the parts outside the CDR3, the full variable domain is DGGITQSPKYLFRKEGQNVTLSCEQNLNHDAMYWYRQDPGQGLRLIYYSQIVNDFQKGDIAEGYSVSREKKESFPLTVTSAQKNPTAFYLCATRHHNVLTFGAGSRLTVL.

This clone was recorded a few times. The chain recombines TRBV2 with TRBJ1-4; D may be TRBD1 (5 bases). CDR1 is SNHLY and CDR2 is FYNNEI in the germline V gene. This CDR3 spans 13 amino acids. The CDR3 loop is CAGGGATNEKLFF. The DNA for the CDR3 is TGTGCGGGCGGAGGGGCAACTAATGAAAAACTGTTTTTT.

The CDR3 loop is CASSASGHLYEKLFF. The CDR3 DNA follows: TGTGCCAGCAGTGCCTCGGGACACCTTTATGAAAAACTGTTTTTT. V is TRBV27 and J is TRBJ1-4; D may be TRBD1 (6 bases). Per germline, CDR1 MNHEY and CDR2 SMNVEV (reference sequence). Trimming removed 5 bases at V and 6 bases at J, with 16 bases between. The CDR3 runs 15 residues.

V is TRBV5-6 and J is TRBJ1-1, with a weak D call TRBD1 (5 bases). Deletions cut 6 bases from V and 2 bases from J, with 17 bases between. This CDR3 comprises 15 residues. CDR1 SGHDT and CDR2 YYEEEE come from the germline V gene. Written as DNA, the CDR3 is TGTGCCAGCACCCCAGGGTCCCTGGGAAACACTGAAGCTTTCTTT. Translation: CASTPGSLGNTEAFF.

V and J are TRBV14 and TRBJ2-1; 7 bases line up with TRBD1. The CDR3 extends over 15 amino acids. The germline V gene encodes CDR1 SGHDN and CDR2 FVKESK. J lost 2 bases, V lost 3 bases, and 4 bases had no gene match. The chain's CDR3 is CASSQTGLAYNEQFF. The DNA of the CDR3 is TGTGCCAGCAGCCAGACAGGGCTGGCCTACAATGAGCAGTTCTTC. Supplemented by reference TRBV14 and TRBJ2-1, the full variable domain reads EAGVTQFPSHSVIEKGQTVTLRCDPISGHDNLYWYRRVMGKEIKFLLHFVKESKQDESGMPNNRFLAERTGGTYSTLKVQPAELEDSGVYFCASSQTGLAYNEQFFGPGTRLTVL.

This clone showed up just once. This rearrangement joins TRBV21-1 to TRBJ2-1; the D call in the table, TRBD2, was not verified against the DNA. TRBV21-1 is shown as a pseudogene. The CDR3 is 18 residues long. CDR3 nucleotides: TGTGCCAGCAGCAGCACTGGAGGGAACGGAGGGACCTACAATGAGCAGTTCTTC. Protein: CASSSTGGNGGTYNEQFF.

The V call is TRBV2, the J call TRBJ1-2; D unclear. The CDR3 is made up of 13 amino acids. Trimming removed 3 bases at V and 4 bases at J, with 9 bases between. Germline CDR1 and CDR2: SNHLY and FYNNEI. CDR3 nucleotide sequence: TGTGCCAGCAGTGATGTAGCATTCTATGGCTACACCTTC. As protein: CASSDVAFYGYTF.

The chain is built from TRBV10-3 and TRBJ2-3; D is perhaps TRBD2 (5 bases). The germline CDR1 and CDR2 sequences are ENHRY and SYGVKD. The CDR3 is 13 residues long. With 3 bases removed from V and 5 bases from J, the gap between germline ends came to 9 bases. CDR3 nucleotide sequence: TGTGCCATCAGTGATAAACGGGGAGATACGCAGTATTTT. This gives the protein CAISDKRGDTQYF.

Concerning this clone: At one boundary the junction diverges from the germline segment, which might be a read error. The V and J genes are TRBV7-7 and TRBJ2-7; no clear D gene. The CDR3 is 13 amino acids. CDR1 and CDR2 (germline): SSHAT, FNYEAQ (reference sequence). In nucleotides, the CDR3 is TGTGCTAGCAGCTTAGCCCTCTCCTACGAGCAGTACTTC. Translation: CASSLALSYEQYF.

This clone was counted a few times. The chain is built from TRBV7-2 and TRBJ2-2; D perhaps matches TRBD1 (6 bases). Between the trimmed V and J ends, which lost 4 bases and 5 bases, there was a span of 17 bases. The V gene's germline CDR1 is SGHTA and CDR2 FQGNSA. The CDR3 consists of 16 residues. CDR3 in amino acids: CASSSWSGASTGELFF. In DNA, the CDR3 is TGTGCCAGCAGCTCCTGGTCAGGGGCCTCAACCGGGGAGCTGTTTTTT.

The chain couples TRBV7-3 to TRBJ2-5; D unresolved. The CDR3 consists of 13 residues. Trimming cost V 1 base and J 4 bases, with 7 bases left between them. Germline V gives CDR1 SGHTA, CDR2 FQGTGA. Here the CDR3 reads CASSLSGRETQYF. CDR3 DNA: TGTGCCAGCAGCTTAAGTGGGCGAGAGACCCAGTACTTC.

V is TRBV5-1 and J is TRBJ2-7, with D maybe TRBD1 (7 bases). This CDR3 comprises 12 residues. With 5 bases removed from V and 6 bases from J, the gap between germline ends came to 12 bases. CDR1 SGHRS and CDR2 YFSETQ come from the germline V gene. The CDR3 nucleotides are TGCGCCAGCAGATCCCAGGGGGGCGAGCAGTACTTC. This gives the protein CASRSQGGEQYF.

The chain combines TRBV11-2 with TRBJ2-3; D gene ambiguous. Germline assignment: CDR1 SGHAT and CDR2 FQNNGV. The CDR3 runs 11 residues. The V end was cut by 6 bases, the J end by 4 bases, with 5 bases between. The CDR3 coding sequence is TGTGCCAGCAGACTGTCAGATACGCAGTATTTT. Translation gives CASRLSDTQYF.

This clone was seen a single time. The rearrangement links TRBV24-1 to TRBJ1-5, with TRBD1 identical over 9 bases. V lost 5 bases, J lost 7 bases, and 8 bases stayed unmatched. This CDR3 spans 15 amino acids. Germline CDR1 and CDR2: KGHDR and SFDVKD. The CDR3, as DNA: TGTGCCACCAGTGCCTACGGGACAGGGCCCCAGCCCCAGCATTTT. Translation: CATSAYGTGPQPQHF.

CDR3 DNA: TGTGCCAGCAGTTTAAGAGGGCTGAACACTGAAGCTTTCTTT. Its protein is CASSLRGLNTEAFF. V is TRBV27 and J is TRBJ1-1; D unclear. Germline loops: CDR1 MNHEY, CDR2 SMNVEV (reference sequence). The CDR3 extends over 14 amino acids. Trimming left V 2 bases short and J 0 bases short, with 7 bases between.

This chain joins TRBV7-3 and TRBJ1-5; D uncertain. The CDR3 contains 14 residues. Germline V gene lookup returns CDR1 SGHTA and CDR2 FQGTGA. The ends were cut back, 3 bases at V and 1 base at J, with 7 bases in the middle. The CDR3, as DNA: TGTGCCAGCAGCTTCCGACTCAGCAATCAGCCCCAGCATTTT. Protein sequence: CASSFRLSNQPQHF.

The rearrangement joins TRBV10-3 to TRBJ2-7; D not resolved. Trimming shortened V by 0 bases and J by 5 bases, and 5 bases separated the two germline ends. Germline V gene sequence: CDR1 ENHRY, CDR2 SYGVKD. The CDR3 extends over 12 amino acids. CDR3 amino acids: CAISESRDEQYF. Here the CDR3 DNA reads TGTGCCATCAGTGAGTCCCGGGACGAGCAGTACTTC.

The rearrangement joins TRBV5-6 to TRBJ2-1; no clear D. Trimming took off 2 bases at V and 5 bases at J, with 11 bases between the two ends. This CDR3 region has 14 residues. The V gene's germline CDR1 is SGHDT and CDR2 YYEEEE. In DNA form, the CDR3 reads TGTGCCAGCAGCTTTGTGGGCAGGCACAATGAGCAGTTCTTC. Translated: CASSFVGRHNEQFF.

The V and J genes are TRBV5-1 and TRBJ1-1, with D tentatively TRBD1 (5 bases). The CDR3 is 14 amino acids. Between the trimmed V and J ends, which lost 7 bases and 1 base, there was a span of 14 bases. The germline gives CDR1 SGHRS, CDR2 YFSETQ. The CDR3 spells CASYAEGQNTEAFF. DNA for the CDR3: TGCGCCAGCTATGCTGAAGGACAGAACACTGAAGCTTTCTTT.

This clone was recorded only once. This chain uses TRBV4-1 with TRBJ1-3; possible D gene TRBD1, 6 bases. Trimming cost V 6 bases and J 0 bases, with 12 bases left between them. Germline V gene sequence: CDR1 MGHRA, CDR2 YSYEKL. The CDR3 runs to 15 residues. DNA for the CDR3: TGCGCCAGCAGGCAGGGGCCTTTCTCTGGAAACACCATATATTTT. Protein sequence: CASRQGPFSGNTIYF.

The chain joins TRBV4-2 to TRBJ2-4, with 10 nucleotides matching TRBD2. Per germline, CDR1 LGHNA and CDR2 YNFKEQ. The CDR3 spans 16 residues. V was pared by 4 bases and J by 5 bases, with 8 bases of the junction left unmatched. The CDR3 protein is CASSPGGSGGENIQYF. The CDR3 DNA is TGTGCCAGCAGCCCGGGAGGGAGCGGGGGGGAAAACATTCAGTACTTC.

This clone appeared many times. This chain links TRBV6-2 or TRBV6-3 with TRBJ1-5; D perhaps matches TRBD1 (5 bases). Germline CDR1 is MNHEY and CDR2 is SVGEGT. Trimming cost V 4 bases and J 3 bases, with 19 bases left between them. The CDR3 runs to 17 residues. CDR3 region: CASSSLKGRAINQPQHF. CDR3 sequence (DNA): TGTGCCAGCAGTTCTTTGAAAGGCAGGGCTATCAATCAGCCCCAGCATTTT.

The chain recombines TRBV19 with TRBJ1-3, with D maybe TRBD1 (6 bases). The ends were cut back, 8 bases at V and 0 bases at J, with 17 bases in the middle. The length of the CDR3 is 16 residues. Germline V gene data show CDR1 as LNHDA and CDR2 as SQIVND (reference sequence). The CDR3 DNA reads TGTGCCAGTTCCCCGACAGGCGTAAGCTCTGGAAACACCATATATTTT. Its translation: CASSPTGVSSGNTIYF.

The chain carries TRBV6-5 and TRBJ2-3; D might be TRBD1 (5 bases). This CDR3 is 14 amino acids long. Germline V gene sequence: CDR1 MNHEY, CDR2 SVGAGI. The V end was cut by 0 bases, the J end by 3 bases, with 7 bases between. The CDR3 sequence: CASSYSTGTDTQYF. The CDR3 bases are TGTGCCAGCAGTTACTCTACAGGAACAGATACGCAGTATTTT.

The chain is built from TRBV30 and TRBJ1-6; 10 bases align to TRBD1. V shed 5 bases, J shed 7 bases, and the junction held 5 bases outside the gene matches. CDR1 GTSNPN and CDR2 SVGIG come from the germline V gene (reference sequence). This CDR3 spans 14 amino acids. CDR3 region: CAWARQGANSPLHF. The CDR3 DNA is TGTGCCTGGGCGAGACAGGGGGCGAATTCACCCCTCCACTTT.

The chain recombines TRBV9 with TRBJ2-3; D might be TRBD2 (6 bases). This CDR3 spans 14 amino acids. Germline values: CDR1 SGDLS, CDR2 YYNGEE. Deletions cut 0 bases from V and 4 bases from J, with 9 bases between. The DNA of the CDR3 is TGTGCCAGCAGCGTAGTTTCGGGGGCAGATACGCAGTATTTT. Translation gives CASSVVSGADTQYF.

In DNA, the CDR3 is TGTGCCAGTAGTATAGATCGAGGACAGGGAACCCGCGGCTACACCTTC. Protein: CASSIDRGQGTRGYTF. The chain combines TRBV19 with TRBJ1-2, with 8 bases that match TRBD1. CDR1 and CDR2 (germline): LNHDA, SQIVND (reference sequence). J was trimmed by 8 bases and V by 0 bases; bases with no gene match: 11. The CDR3 has 16 amino acids.